This TCR beta chain was sequenced for a study of early T cells in non-severe SARS-CoV-2 infection. Study-wide context: Whole-blood bulk RNA, unsorted, was sequenced, and chains were unpaired.

Findings of the study overall: The VDJdb matching leaned toward anti-spike CD8 responses and overlooked private and CD4 specificities.

This clonotype was picked up many times. Antigen specificity is unknown. Researchers tagged individual cDNA molecules with unique molecular identifiers. TCRdb fed the 5' RACE reads into MiXCR, producing one record per CDR3 protein. The sample carries over 50,000 distinct CDR3 sequences, about 7.7% recorded once. Trimming removed 6 bases at V and 4 bases at J, with 15 bases between. This CDR3 has 15 amino acids. Here the sequenced sample was whole blood, taken at baseline. This sequence was found in an adult who was a healthcare worker with PCR-confirmed SARS-CoV-2 infection or an uninfected control (not recorded which). The J gene is TRBJ2-2, the V gene TRBV12-3 or TRBV12-4, with D perhaps being TRBD1 or TRBD2 (6 bases each). In DNA form, the CDR3 reads TGTGCCAGCAGGATGACACAGGGAGGCACCGGGGAGCTGTTTTTT. Its protein product is CASRMTQGGTGELFF.